One sample yielded the 5 T cell receptor beta chains listed below, sequenced in a study of blood T cell repertoires in COVID-19. Only in-frame clones appear in the TCRdb table, and some are missing; sequencing was by immunoSEQ multiplex PCR. In the table there are 540,000 or so clones, approximately 91% of which are singletons. The specimen was peripheral blood. These receptor sequences come from a woman in her forties or fifties with COVID-19, enrolled during active disease.

The rearrangement links TRBV3-1 (or the pseudogene TRBV3-2) to TRBJ1-6, with a tentative D call TRBD1 (6 bases). Germline values: CDR1 LGHDT, CDR2 YNNKEL (reference sequence). CDR3 length: 15 amino acids. Trimming shortened V by 3 bases and J by 11 bases, and 17 bases separated the two germline ends. DNA for the CDR3: TGTGCCAGCAGCCAGGGGGCAACATCACGGGCACCCCTCCACTTT. This encodes CASSQGATSRAPLHF.

This clone was detected only once. The V and J genes are TRBV11-2 and TRBJ1-2, with 7 bases fitting TRBD1. The V and J ends lost 1 base and 3 bases, in that order; junction bases with no gene match: 2. This CDR3 spans 14 amino acids. Germline CDR1 reads SGHAT; CDR2 reads FQNNGV. In DNA, the CDR3 is TGTGCCAGCAGCTTAGGAGGGGGCGACTATGGCTACACCTTC. Its translation: CASSLGGGDYGYTF.

The V gene is TRBV30, the J gene TRBJ2-5; a weak D match, TRBD1 (5 bases). The V end was cut by 0 bases, the J end by 3 bases, with 5 bases between. Germline CDR1 is GTSNPN and CDR2 is SVGIG (reference sequence). CDR3 size: 12 residues. The CDR3 DNA is TGTGCCTGGAGTGTAGGGGAAGAGACCCAGTACTTC. It encodes CAWSVGEETQYF.

The gene calls are TRBV10-3 and TRBJ2-3; weak D call: TRBD1 (6 bases). There are 15 residues in the CDR3. Trimming removed 7 bases at V and 4 bases at J, with 18 bases between. Germline V gives CDR1 ENHRY, CDR2 SYGVKD. In nucleotides, the CDR3 is TGTGCCATCATTCAGGGGCCGGGAAAAGCAGATACGCAGTATTTT. Amino acids: CAIIQGPGKADTQYF.

A few counts support this clone. The chain carries TRBV4-1 and TRBJ2-7, with D maybe TRBD2 (5 bases). Per the germline V gene, CDR1 is MGHRA and CDR2 is YSYEKL. V shed 0 bases and J shed 0 bases, with 6 bases lying between them. The CDR3 is 14 residues long. The chain's CDR3 is CASSQERDSYEQYF. The CDR3 bases are TGCGCCAGCAGCCAAGAACGGGACTCCTACGAGCAGTACTTC.